A selection of T cell receptor beta chains follows, all from one sample in a study of T cell responses to AZD1222 COVID-19 vaccine. Repertoires were generated with immunoSEQ multiplex PCR, while TCRdb's copy carries only in-frame clones and drops some. The sample lists more than 110,000 clones; roughly 88% were seen once. Sequenced material: peripheral blood, taken on day 0 of AZD1222 vaccination. These receptors all stem from an adult in good health. The CDR3 runs from the conserved cysteine through the conserved F or W. D genes are given only for firm matches. Where a row states a size, it is once, few, many or the class of an expanded clone; other rows omit it.

TRBJ2-7 NA NA TRBV4-2 TGTGCCAGCAGCCAAGAGGCGGGACCATACGAGCAGTACTTC CASSQEAGPYEQYF
TRBJ1-4 NA NA TRBV30 TGTGCCTGGAGTGAGGAGAGATTTAATGAAAAACTGTTTTTT CAWSEERFNEKLFF
TRBJ1-5 NA TRBD1 TRBV19 TGTGCCAGTAGAGTACCGGGACAGAGCAATCAGCCCCAGCATTTT CASRVPGQSNQPQHF
TRBJ1-3 once NA TRBV7-9 TGTGCCAGCAGCCCCGATGGGGGACGGGAGTATTTT CASSPDGGREYF
TRBJ1-2 NA TRBD1 TRBV18 TGTGCCAGCTCACCACCGAACGGACAGGGACTATTTGGCTACACCTTC CASSPPNGQGLFGYTF
TRBJ1-6 once NA TRBV3-1/TRBV3-2 TGTGCCAGCAGCCAAGGAGAAGGTTGGTCACCCCTCCACTTT CASSQGEGWSPLHF
TRBJ1-6 NA TRBD1 TRBV7-9 TGTGCCAGCACCCCGGACAGGGGCGCCTCTTTGGCCCTCCACTTT CASTPDRGASLALHF
TRBJ1-5 NA NA TRBV6-5 TGTGCCAGCAGTTACTCCCCCAATCAGCCCCAGCATTTT CASSYSPNQPQHF
TRBJ2-2 NA TRBD2 TRBV10-3 TGTGCCATCAAAGGAAGCGGGAGGGCCGAAGCCGGGGAGCTGTTTTTT CAIKGSGRAEAGELFF
TRBJ2-6 few NA TRBV2 TGTGCCAGCAGTGAGAGAGAAACTGGGGCCAACGTCCTGACTTTC CASSERETGANVLTF
TRBJ1-3 NA TRBD1 TRBV19 TGTGCCAGTAGTGGGACAGGGGGCGGTGGAAACACCATATATTTT CASSGTGGGGNTIYF
TRBJ1-2 NA TRBD1 TRBV11-2 TGTGCCAGCAGCTTAGAGGGGGCAGGGGGCGCACCCTATGGCTACACCTTC CASSLEGAGGAPYGYTF
TRBJ1-1 NA NA TRBV9 TGTGCCAGCAGCCCGGGGGATACAAACACTGAAGCTTTCTTT CASSPGDTNTEAFF
TRBJ2-2 NA NA TRBV7-7 TGTGCCAGCAGCTTATCAAGAGCCAACACCGGGGAGCTGTTTTTT CASSLSRANTGELFF
TRBJ1-5 NA NA TRBV7-2 TGTGCCAGCAAGCGGGACGGACCTTATAGCAATCAGCCCCAGCATTTT CASKRDGPYSNQPQHF
TRBJ2-7 once TRBD2 TRBV18 TGTGCCAGCTCACCACGAGCGGGAGGGCCGCCCGAGCAGTACTTC CASSPRAGGPPEQYF
TRBJ1-5 NA NA TRBV27 TGTGCCAGCAGTTCGCAGGGTGACCATCAGCCCCAGCATTTT CASSSQGDHQPQHF
TRBJ1-2 NA NA TRBV30 TGTGCCTGGAGTGTTAGTTTCGGGGTTGGAGAGGGCTACACCTTC CAWSVSFGVGEGYTF
TRBJ2-7 NA NA TRBV5-1 TGCGCCAGCAGCTCCCGAGGTCGGGACGTCTCCTACGAGCAGTACTTC CASSSRGRDVSYEQYF
TRBJ1-6 NA NA TRBV4-3 TGCGCCAGCAGCCAAGAACAACAGTTAAATTCACCCCTCCACTTT CASSQEQQLNSPLHF
TRBJ2-2 once NA TRBV5-4 TGTGCCAGCAGCTTGGTTGCGGACACCGGGGAGCTGTTTTTT CASSLVADTGELFF
TRBJ1-1 few NA TRBV28 TGTGCCAGCAGTCAAGGGAGGACTGAAGCTTTCTTT CASSQGRTEAFF
TRBJ2-7 once NA TRBV29-1 TGCAGCGTGGAGGATTTAGAGGACGAGCAGTACTTC CSVEDLEDEQYF
TRBJ2-3 NA NA TRBV7-3 TGTGCCAGCAGCTTAGATCCCAGCGGAGATACGCAGTATTTT CASSLDPSGDTQYF
TRBJ1-1 NA NA TRBV3-1/TRBV3-2 TGTGCCAGCAGGGGCATGAACACTGAAGCTTTCTTT CASRGMNTEAFF
TRBJ1-5 NA NA TRBV4-2 TGTGCCAGCAGCCAAGATAGGCCCGCTTATAGCAATCAGCCCCAGCATTTT CASSQDRPAYSNQPQHF
TRBJ2-3 NA NA TRBV27 TGTGCCAGCAAAGGACGGGAAAGCTTCACAGATACGCAGTATTTT CASKGRESFTDTQYF
TRBJ1-2 NA NA TRBV19 TGTGCCAGTAGTATAAGGGCGTCACCTTTCTATGGCTACACCTTC CASSIRASPFYGYTF
TRBJ2-4 NA TRBD2 TRBV19 TGTGCCAGTAGTACAGCGGGAGATGGGAACATTCAGTACTTC CASSTAGDGNIQYF
TRBJ1-5 NA NA TRBV27 TGTGCCAGCAAAACCGGAGGGGGGGCCCAGCATTTT CASKTGGGAQHF
TRBJ1-2 NA NA TRBV7-2 TGTGCCAGCAGTCCGGACCGAGACTATGGCTACACCTTC CASSPDRDYGYTF
TRBJ1-2 NA TRBD1 TRBV13 TGTGCCAGCGGGACAGGGTATGGCTACACCTTC CASGTGYGYTF
TRBJ1-2 NA TRBD1 TRBV30 TGTGCCTGGGCCGGGACAGGGAACTATGGCTACACCTTC CAWAGTGNYGYTF
TRBJ1-2 NA NA TRBV29-1 TGCAGCGTTGTTCGGGGGGCAGGCGGCTACACCTTC CSVVRGAGGYTF
TRBJ2-1 NA TRBD2 TRBV6-4 TGTGCCAGCAGTGCTTCAGGGACTAGCGGGAGCCATGAGCAGTTCTTC CASSASGTSGSHEQFF
TRBJ2-7 NA NA TRBV29-1 TGCAGCGTTGAACAGGGTTCATCCGAGCAGTACTTC CSVEQGSSEQYF
TRBJ2-1 once TRBD1 TRBV19 TGTGCCACCGGACAGGACCCTAATGAGCAGTTCTTC CATGQDPNEQFF
TRBJ1-5 NA NA TRBV11-2 TGTGCCAGCAGCTTAGATCGAGATCAGCCCCAGCATTTT CASSLDRDQPQHF
TRBJ1-5 NA TRBD1 TRBV7-8 TGTGCCAGCAGCCCGGGACAGTACAATCAGCCCCAGCATTTT CASSPGQYNQPQHF
TRBJ1-1 NA NA TRBV28 TGTGCCAGCAGTTACTCCTCCAAGGGTGGAGACACTGAAGCTTTCTTT CASSYSSKGGDTEAFF
TRBJ1-1 many NA TRBV30 TGTGCCAGACAGTGGGGCACTGAAGCTTTCTTT CARQWGTEAFF
TRBJ2-3 NA NA TRBV5-1 TGCGCCAGCAGCTTGGCAGGGGCCTATGGGAATACGCAGTATTTT CASSLAGAYGNTQYF
TRBJ1-4 NA NA TRBV30 TGTGCCTGGGGGGGGTCGGCCCTCGGTGAAAAACTGTTTTTT CAWGGSALGEKLFF
TRBJ2-6 NA NA TRBV6-6 TGTGCCAGCAGTTACTCGATCTCTGGGGCCAACGTCCTGACTTTC CASSYSISGANVLTF
TRBJ2-2 NA NA TRBV19 TGTGCCAGTAGTATGGGACAAAACGCGAACACCGGGGAGCTGTTTTTT CASSMGQNANTGELFF
TRBJ1-2 few NA TRBV4-1 TGCGCCAGCAGCCCTGTTCCAGGGGCCCTCTATGGCTACACCTTC CASSPVPGALYGYTF
TRBJ1-1 NA NA TRBV5-1 TGCGCCAGCAGCTTGGATCACAGGGAGAGGAACACTGAAGCTTTCTTT CASSLDHRERNTEAFF
TRBJ1-1 NA TRBD1 TRBV27 TGTGCCAGCAGTTTCGAGGGGGCGGGGTACACTGAAGCTTTCTTT CASSFEGAGYTEAFF
TRBJ1-2 NA NA TRBV5-1 TGCGCCAGCAATCCCACACCCTTGGGTTTGGGCTACACCTTC CASNPTPLGLGYTF
TRBJ2-7 NA NA TRBV6-2/TRBV6-3 TGTGCCAGCAGTTACTCGGGGGTTTACGAGCAGTACTTC CASSYSGVYEQYF
TRBJ1-4 once TRBD1 TRBV28 TGTGCCAGCAGGTACCGGGACAGGGGACTAAGACTTTCAACTAATGAAAAACTGTTTTTT CASRYRDRGLRLSTNEKLFF
TRBJ1-3 NA NA TRBV18 TGTGCCAGCTCACCACCAGGGAACGGAAACACCATATATTTT CASSPPGNGNTIYF
TRBJ1-6 NA NA TRBV28 TGTGCCAGCAGTTCGGGACTGACGAGCTCCTATAATTCACCCCTCCACTTT CASSSGLTSSYNSPLHF